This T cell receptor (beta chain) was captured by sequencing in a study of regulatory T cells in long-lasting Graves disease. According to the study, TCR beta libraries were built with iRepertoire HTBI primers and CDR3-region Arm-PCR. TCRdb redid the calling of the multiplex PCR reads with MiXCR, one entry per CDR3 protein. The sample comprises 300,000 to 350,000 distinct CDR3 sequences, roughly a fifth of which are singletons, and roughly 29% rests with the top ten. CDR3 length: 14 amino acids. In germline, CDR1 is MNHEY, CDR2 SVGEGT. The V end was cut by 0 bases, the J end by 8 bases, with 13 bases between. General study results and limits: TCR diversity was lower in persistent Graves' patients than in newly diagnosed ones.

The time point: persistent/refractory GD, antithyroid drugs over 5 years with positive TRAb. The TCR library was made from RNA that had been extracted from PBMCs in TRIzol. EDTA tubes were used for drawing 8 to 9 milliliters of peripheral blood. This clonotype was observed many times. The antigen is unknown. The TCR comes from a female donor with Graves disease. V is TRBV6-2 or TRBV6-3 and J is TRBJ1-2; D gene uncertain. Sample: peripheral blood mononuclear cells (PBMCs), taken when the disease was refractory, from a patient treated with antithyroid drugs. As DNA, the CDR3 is TGTGCCAGCAGTTACTCGGCCTCCCAACCCGGCTACACCTTC. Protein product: CASSYSASQPGYTF.